This TCR beta chain appears in the sequencing data of a study of blood T cell repertoires in COVID-19. Participants were aged roughly 18 to 90 years, lived in over 20 US areas, and enrolled virtually. Assay: immunoSEQ multiplex PCR; the TCRdb copy retains only in-frame clones and omits some. The repertoire holds about 150,000 clones, with approximately 83% as singletons. Sequences were obtained from PBMCs or T cells enriched from blood (not recorded which). The receptor comes from a man between 65 and 79 years old who had been exposed to COVID-19.

The CDR3 here is CATSRVPLSSGGADTQYF. CDR3 nucleotide sequence: TGTGCCACCAGCAGAGTTCCCCTTTCTAGCGGGGGGGCAGATACGCAGTATTTT. This chain connects TRBV15 to TRBJ2-3, with 12 bases fitting TRBD2. CDR3 size: 18 residues. The J segment lost 4 bases and the V segment lost 1 base, leaving 9 bases of the junction unmatched. Per germline, CDR1 LNHNV and CDR2 YYDKDF (reference sequence).